This T cell receptor beta chain was sequenced for a study of CD8 T cells in Susac syndrome. The multiple sclerosis control group was made up of treatment-naive patients with stable or active relapsing-remitting disease. V lost 5 bases, J lost 8 bases, and 18 bases lay in between. Per the germline V gene, CDR1 is MNHEY and CDR2 is SMNVEV (reference sequence). The CDR3 runs to 15 residues. Reverse transcription used roughly 0.45 to 1 ug RNA and random hexamers. MiXCR, run by TCRdb on the immunoSEQ multiplex PCR reads, gives a single entry per CDR3 protein. The table lists about 400,000 distinct CDR3 sequences, around 85% of them singletons.

The clonotype comes from a human donor with multiple sclerosis. The sample comprised CD8+ T cells from PBMCs. V gene TRBV27 combines with J gene TRBJ1-4, with D uncertain. The CDR3 here is CASSGRGFGQEKLFF. The CDR3, as DNA: TGTGCCAGCAGTGGACGGGGTTTCGGTCAAGAAAAACTGTTTTTT.